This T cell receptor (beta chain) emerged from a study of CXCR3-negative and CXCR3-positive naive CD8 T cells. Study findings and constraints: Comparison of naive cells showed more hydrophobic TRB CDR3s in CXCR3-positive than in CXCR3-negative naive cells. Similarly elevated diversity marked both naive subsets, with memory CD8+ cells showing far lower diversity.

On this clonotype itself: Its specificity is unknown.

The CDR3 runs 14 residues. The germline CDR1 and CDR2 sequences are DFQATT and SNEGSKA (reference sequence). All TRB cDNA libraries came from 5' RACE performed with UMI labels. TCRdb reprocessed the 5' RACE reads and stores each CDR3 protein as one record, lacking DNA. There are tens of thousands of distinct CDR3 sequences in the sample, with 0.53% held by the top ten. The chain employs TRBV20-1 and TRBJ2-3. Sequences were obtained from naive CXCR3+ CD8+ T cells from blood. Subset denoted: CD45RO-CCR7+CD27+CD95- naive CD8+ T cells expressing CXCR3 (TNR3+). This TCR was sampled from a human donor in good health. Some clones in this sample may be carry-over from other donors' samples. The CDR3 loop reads CSARDWASTDTQYF.